These 13 T cell receptor beta chains originate from one sample sequenced in a study of long-term antiretroviral therapy in people with HIV. The libraries were made with immunoSEQ v3.0 at survey level. Clones were read by immunoSEQ multiplex PCR, and TCRdb kept only the in-frame ones, dropping some. The sample lists approximately 6,500 clones, 75% to 90% seen once, with 2.5% to 3% in the top ten. Sequencing used unsorted PBMCs, obtained 3.7 years after starting antiretroviral therapy. All receptors derive from a woman aged 45-65 years with HIV.

The chain employs TRBV28 and TRBJ2-2; TRBD2 aligns across 9 bases. V gave up 7 bases and J gave up 1 base; unmatched junction bases: 7. Germline CDR1 and CDR2: MDHEN and SYDVKM. The CDR3 spans 16 residues. The CDR3 DNA reads TGTGCCAGCAACCTTGCGGGAGGGGGGAACACCGGGGAGCTGTTTTTT. Encoded protein: CASNLAGGGNTGELFF. The whole variable domain, remainder taken from reference TRBV28 and TRBJ2-2, is DVKVTQSSRYLVKRTGEKVFLECVQDMDHENMFWYRQDPGLGLRLIYFSYDVKMKEKGDIPEGYSVSREKKERFSLILESASTNQTSMYLCASNLAGGGNTGELFFGEGSRLTVL.

This chain uses TRBV4-3 with TRBJ2-7; D is perhaps TRBD2 (6 bases). V was shortened by 3 bases and J by 2 bases, with 14 bases between the two germline ends. Per germline, CDR1 LGHNA and CDR2 YSLEER. The CDR3 totals 15 residues. CDR3 region: CASSQTPSATYEQYF. CDR3 DNA: TGCGCCAGCAGCCAGACCCCTAGCGCAACCTACGAGCAGTACTTC.

In this sample, this clone turned up once. The chain recombines TRBV5-1 with TRBJ1-2; 8 bases are shared with TRBD1. The CDR3 extends over 15 amino acids. Looked up from germline, CDR1 is SGHRS and CDR2 is YFSETQ. Unmatched junction bases numbered 14, after V lost 5 bases and J lost 8 bases. This chain's CDR3 is CASSGQGDALGGYTF. DNA for the CDR3: TGCGCCAGCAGTGGACAGGGCGACGCCCTCGGGGGCTACACCTTC.

The V and J genes are TRBV10-3 and TRBJ2-7, with TRBD2 matching over 11 bases. The CDR3 has 14 amino acids. Germline V gene lookup returns CDR1 ENHRY and CDR2 SYGVKD. V lost 6 bases, J lost 6 bases, and 7 bases stayed unmatched. CDR3 sequence (DNA): TGTGCCATCAGGGTAGCGGGAGGGTCTGCCGAGCAGTACTTC. Protein sequence: CAIRVAGGSAEQYF.

The chain is built from TRBV27 and TRBJ2-7; 15 nucleotides match TRBD2. Germline V gene data show CDR1 as MNHEY and CDR2 as SMNVEV (reference sequence). Losses at the gene ends were 4 bases for V and 1 base for J; bases not matched to a gene: 11. This CDR3 is 19 amino acids long. This chain's CDR3 is CASSSGLAGGLTWSYEQYF. CDR3 DNA: TGTGCCAGCAGTTCGGGACTAGCGGGAGGTCTGACCTGGTCCTACGAGCAGTACTTC.

The chain links TRBV5-1 to TRBJ2-3; tentative D call: TRBD2 (6 bases). V was trimmed by 0 bases and J by 4 bases, leaving 21 bases between them. Germline V gene lookup returns CDR1 SGHRS and CDR2 YFSETQ. There are 18 residues in the CDR3. Written as DNA, the CDR3 is TGCGCCAGCAGCTTGGTCGGGGGAGCGACTCCCATTCCAGATACGCAGTATTTT. This sequence encodes CASSLVGGATPIPDTQYF.

This sequence joins TRBV14 and TRBJ2-7, with D tentatively TRBD1 or TRBD2 (6 bases each). V was pared by 3 bases and J by 6 bases, with 15 bases between. The CDR3 is made up of 14 amino acids. Germline V lookup: CDR1 SGHDN, CDR2 FVKESK. As DNA, the CDR3 is TGTGCCAGCAGCCAGTATATGGGGGGCGGCGAGCAGTACTTC. As protein: CASSQYMGGGEQYF.

This clone has just one count. This chain connects TRBV2 to TRBJ1-4; D uncertain. Germline CDR1 and CDR2: SNHLY and FYNNEI. The ends were cut back, 7 bases at V and 5 bases at J, with 14 bases in the middle. This CDR3 spans 14 amino acids. Written as DNA, the CDR3 is TGTGCCAGCATCAGCCAGGTCGGGAATGAAAAACTGTTTTTT. Protein: CASISQVGNEKLFF.

The DNA for the CDR3 is TGTGCCAGCAGCTTGGTGGCTAGCGGGAGGGCAACAGATACGCAGTATTTT. Its protein product is CASSLVASGRATDTQYF. The V call is TRBV5-6, the J call TRBJ2-3, with TRBD2 matching over 12 bases. V trimming: 0 bases; J trimming: 3 bases; junction bases outside the gene matches: 5. The CDR3 spans 17 residues. Germline lookup yields CDR1 SGHDT and CDR2 YYEEEE.

V is TRBV5-1 and J is TRBJ2-3; TRBD2 is a possible D gene (6 bases). Germline loops: CDR1 SGHRS, CDR2 YFSETQ. The CDR3 runs 15 residues. Trimming took off 2 bases at V and 0 bases at J, with 10 bases between the two ends. The CDR3 DNA follows: TGCGCCAGCAGCTTTGGACTAATTAGCACAGATACGCAGTATTTT. This gives the protein CASSFGLISTDTQYF. Based on the CDR3 plus reference TRBV5-1 and TRBJ2-3, the full variable domain is KAGVTQTPRYLIKTRGQQVTLSCSPISGHRSVSWYQQTPGQGLQFLFEYFSETQRNKGNFPGRFSGRQFSNSRSEMNVSTLELGDSALYLCASSFGLISTDTQYFGPGTRLTVL.

The CDR3 DNA is TGTGCCAGCTCACCCATGGACTCTGGAAACACCATATATTTT. Amino acid sequence: CASSPMDSGNTIYF. V usage is TRBV18 and J usage is TRBJ1-3, with no clear D. V was shortened by 3 bases and J by 0 bases, with 6 bases between the two germline ends. Germline assignment: CDR1 KGHSH and CDR2 LQKENI. This CDR3 has 14 residues.

The rearrangement links TRBV6-5 to TRBJ2-7, with a tentative D call TRBD2 (5 bases). The CDR3 consists of 13 residues. Germline CDR1 and CDR2: MNHEY and SVGAGI. V dropped 3 bases and J dropped 3 bases, with 9 bases sitting between them. CDR3 bases: TGTGCCAGCAGTTATACGGGGAACTACGAGCAGTACTTC. This sequence encodes CASSYTGNYEQYF.

The CDR3 reads CASSLTDRGYEQYF. CDR3 bases: TGTGCCAGCAGTTTAACGGACAGGGGTTACGAGCAGTACTTC. The J gene is TRBJ2-7, the V gene TRBV6-5, with 9 bases identical to TRBD1. The J segment lost 4 bases and the V segment lost 4 bases, leaving 5 bases of the junction unmatched. The CDR3 consists of 14 residues. Germline-derived CDR1 and CDR2 are MNHEY and SVGAGI.